This TCR beta chain was observed in a study of T cell changes during pregnancy in multiple sclerosis. The V end was cut by 8 bases, the J end by 2 bases, with 12 bases between. This CDR3 is 13 amino acids long. CDR1 is SNHLY and CDR2 is FYNNEI in the germline V gene. The method was immunoSEQ multiplex PCR; TCRdb's version includes in-frame clones alone and lacks a portion of them. There are around 75,000 clones in the sample; roughly 94% occur only once, and approximately 0.15% lies in the top ten. The genes are TRBV2 and TRBJ2-5; perhaps TRBD1 as D (7 bases). The receptor was derived from a female donor with multiple sclerosis, enrolled in a pregnancy study. The sequencing here drew on CD4+ T cells from peripheral blood mononuclear cells, taken after pregnancy. DNA for the CDR3: TGTGCCAGCCGGGGGACAGCTCAAGAGACCCAGTACTTC. As protein: CASRGTAQETQYF.